These 21 T cell receptor beta chains were all obtained from the same sample, sequenced in a study of radiotherapy plus CTLA-4 blockade in lung cancer. Using immunoSEQ multiplex PCR, the repertoire was profiled, and TCRdb retains in-frame clones only, with some absent. Among some 60,000 clones listed, around 77% were seen once. The material sequenced was peripheral blood, taken from a patient treated with radiotherapy plus ipilimumab. These receptors all stem from a human donor with non-small cell lung cancer who had a complete response to radiotherapy plus ipilimumab.

This chain connects TRBV19 to TRBJ1-3, with 9 bases fitting TRBD1. Trimming at V came to 5 bases and at J to 1 base, leaving 6 bases not matched to a gene. From germline, CDR1 is LNHDA and CDR2 SQIVND (reference sequence). CDR3 size: 16 residues. This CDR3 reads CASSPLGTGSGNTIYF. The DNA for the CDR3 is TGTGCCAGTAGTCCGCTTGGGACAGGGTCTGGAAACACCATATATTTT.

The chain links TRBV28 to TRBJ2-7; TRBD1 might be the D (5 bases). The CDR3 runs 13 residues. Per germline, CDR1 MDHEN and CDR2 SYDVKM. V dropped 3 bases and J dropped 3 bases, with 9 bases sitting between them. The CDR3 reads CASSFRALYEQYF. The CDR3 coding sequence is TGTGCCAGCAGTTTCAGGGCTCTCTACGAGCAGTACTTC. The full variable domain, in which reference TRBV28 and TRBJ2-7 provide the parts outside the CDR3, is DVKVTQSSRYLVKRTGEKVFLECVQDMDHENMFWYRQDPGLGLRLIYFSYDVKMKEKGDIPEGYSVSREKKERFSLILESASTNQTSMYLCASSFRALYEQYFGPGTRLTVT.

In its sample, this clone was seen a few times. The V and J genes are TRBV29-1 and TRBJ2-3; TRBD2 agrees at 9 bases. V gave up 3 bases and J gave up 4 bases; unmatched junction bases: 8. Looked up from germline, CDR1 is SQVTM and CDR2 is ANQGSEA. The CDR3 contains 15 residues. This CDR3 is CSVEREGRFADTQYF. The CDR3 DNA reads as TGCAGCGTTGAGCGGGAGGGCCGGTTTGCAGATACGCAGTATTTT.

This clone has just one count. The germline gene is not matched at one end of the junction; a read error may be the cause. V is TRBV27 and J is TRBJ2-7; 8 bases match TRBD1. The CDR3 has 14 amino acids. From germline, CDR1 is MNHEY and CDR2 SMNVEV (reference sequence). The CDR3 DNA sequence: TGTGCTAGCAATTTAGGACAGGGCGCCTACGAGCAGTACTTC. Protein sequence: CASNLGQGAYEQYF.

V gene TRBV19 combines with J gene TRBJ2-5; D is uncertain. The J call is uncertain, as TRBJ2-7 better fits the DNA end. Germline CDR1 reads LNHDA; CDR2 reads SQIVND (reference sequence). The length of the CDR3 is 14 residues. The CDR3 protein is CASSIGCYHYEQYF. CDR3 sequence (DNA): TGTGCCAGTAGTATCGGGTGCTATCACTACGAGCAGTACTTC.

This clone was recorded a few times. The chain recombines TRBV7-2 with TRBJ2-5; 10 nucleotides agree with TRBD2. The J segment lost 7 bases and the V segment lost 4 bases, leaving 12 bases of the junction unmatched. The CDR3 extends over 16 amino acids. The germline gives CDR1 SGHTA, CDR2 FQGNSA. The CDR3 region is CASSYSGRSRYVTQYF. For the CDR3, the DNA is TGTGCCAGCAGCTATAGCGGGAGGAGTCGGTATGTGACCCAGTACTTC.

This chain uses TRBV11-2 with TRBJ2-3; perhaps TRBD2 as D (5 bases). Trimming pared 2 bases from V and 8 bases from J, leaving 17 bases between. The CDR3 runs 15 residues. Germline V gene sequence: CDR1 SGHAT, CDR2 FQNNGV. CDR3 protein: CASSLRIAAAGTQYF. In DNA form, the CDR3 reads TGTGCCAGCAGCTTAAGGATCGCGGCGGCGGGTACGCAGTATTTT.

The V call is TRBV19, the J call TRBJ1-6, with TRBD1 matching 7 bases. CDR1 is LNHDA and CDR2 is SQIVND in the germline V gene (reference sequence). The V gene end was trimmed by 3 bases and the J gene end by 9 bases; junction bases not matched to a gene: 2. The CDR3 length is 13 residues. The CDR3 bases are TGTGCCAGTAGTATCGACAGGGTTTCACCCCTCCACTTT. This gives the protein CASSIDRVSPLHF.

This sequence joins TRBV6-1 and TRBJ1-3; the match to TRBD1 covers 9 bases. Germline-derived CDR1 and CDR2 are MNHNS and SASEGT. This CDR3 comprises 15 residues. After removal of 8 bases from V and 2 bases from J, the junction contained 7 bases not matched to a gene. The CDR3 nucleotides are TGTGCCAGCTCCGACAGGGGGAATCCTGGAAACACCATATATTTT. Its translation: CASSDRGNPGNTIYF.

This clone came up a few times. This chain uses TRBV9 with TRBJ1-3; 8 bases align to TRBD1. CDR3 length: 16 residues. J was trimmed by 1 base and V by 0 bases; bases with no gene match: 3. Germline V lookup: CDR1 SGDLS, CDR2 YYNGEE. Written as DNA, the CDR3 is TGTGCCAGCAGCGTAGGTCAGGGGGCTTCTGGAAACACCATATATTTT. It encodes CASSVGQGASGNTIYF.

On this clone itself: The sample carries other DNA sequences with the same CDR3. The V gene is TRBV19, the J gene TRBJ1-6; D is perhaps TRBD1 (6 bases). Germline assignment: CDR1 LNHDA and CDR2 SQIVND (reference sequence). Trimming pared 7 bases from V and 2 bases from J, leaving 12 bases between. The CDR3 is 15 residues long. The CDR3, as DNA: TGTGCCAGTAACCCCGGGACAACCTATAATTCACCCCTCCACTTT. This gives the protein CASNPGTTYNSPLHF.

The chain combines TRBV5-5 with TRBJ1-1; 9 nucleotides align to TRBD1. CDR1 SGHKS and CDR2 YYEKEE come from the germline V gene (reference sequence). Trimming took 4 bases from V and 4 from J; bases not matched to a gene: 5. The CDR3 contains 14 residues. The CDR3 DNA sequence: TGTGCCAGCAGCAGACAGGGGGGGCTCACTGAAGCTTTCTTT. This translates into CASSRQGGLTEAFF. The full variable domain, its missing parts supplied by reference TRBV5-5 and TRBJ1-1, is DAGVTQSPTHLIKTRGQQVTLRCSPISGHKSVSWYQQVLGQGPQFIFQYYEKEERGRGNFPDRFSARQFPNYSSELNVNALLLGDSALYLCASSRQGGLTEAFFGQGTRLTVV.

The chain joins TRBV5-1 to TRBJ2-7; a possible D gene is TRBD1 (6 bases). The germline V gene has CDR1 SGHRS and CDR2 YFSETQ. Trimming took 0 bases from V and 4 from J, leaving 17 bases between them. This CDR3 has 16 residues. This chain's CDR3 is CASSLGPDSTVYEQYF. CDR3 bases: TGCGCCAGCAGCTTGGGACCGGACAGCACAGTTTACGAGCAGTACTTC.

The chain carries TRBV4-1 and TRBJ2-5, with TRBD1 matching over 7 bases. CDR1 is MGHRA and CDR2 is YSYEKL in the germline V gene. CDR3 length: 15 residues. V shed 1 base, J shed 1 base, and the junction held 3 bases outside the gene matches. This chain's CDR3 is CASSQVWDSQETQYF. Written as DNA, the CDR3 is TGCGCCAGCAGCCAAGTTTGGGACAGCCAAGAGACCCAGTACTTC.

This clone was seen only once. The chain is built from TRBV10-3 and TRBJ2-1, with 7 bases lining up with TRBD1. The CDR3 has 15 amino acids. V dropped 5 bases and J dropped 0; count of bases not matched to a gene: 4. Germline CDR1 ENHRY, CDR2 SYGVKD. CDR3 amino acids: CAISQTGFSYNEQFF. The DNA for the CDR3 is TGTGCCATCAGTCAGACAGGGTTCTCCTACAATGAGCAGTTCTTC.

The genes are TRBV19 and TRBJ1-2, with a possible D match to TRBD1 (6 bases). The ends were cut back, 3 bases at V and 4 bases at J, with 24 bases in the middle. The CDR3 totals 18 residues. The germline V gene has CDR1 LNHDA and CDR2 SQIVND (reference sequence). The CDR3 sequence is CASSIWKIRMTGAYGYTF. The CDR3 DNA follows: TGTGCCAGTAGTATTTGGAAAATTCGCATGACAGGAGCCTATGGCTACACCTTC.

The chain has TRBV9 and TRBJ1-6; 9 nucleotides line up with TRBD1. The junction had 9 bases not matched to a gene; V was cut back by 0 bases and J by 8 bases. Germline CDR1 is SGDLS and CDR2 is YYNGEE. The CDR3 loop spans 17 amino acids. Written as DNA, the CDR3 is TGTGCCAGCAGCGTAGACCCAAGACAGGGGGAATATTCACCCCTCCACTTT. It translates to CASSVDPRQGEYSPLHF.

The chain uses TRBV10-2 and TRBJ2-1; 10 nucleotides agree with TRBD1. The trim removed 0 bases at V and 5 bases at J, leaving 10 bases unmatched. The CDR3 contains 18 residues. Germline V gene lookup returns CDR1 WSHSY and CDR2 SAAADI. As DNA, the CDR3 is TGCGCCAGCAGTGAGTCTCTCGGGGGACAGGGGAAGAACAATGAGCAGTTCTTC. Its protein product is CASSESLGGQGKNNEQFF.

V is TRBV28 and J is TRBJ1-1; D gene uncertain. This CDR3 region has 12 residues. Germline assignment: CDR1 MDHEN and CDR2 SYDVKM. With 6 bases removed from V and 7 bases from J, the gap between germline ends came to 12 bases. CDR3 protein: CASSSGGIEAFF. The CDR3 region has the DNA TGTGCCAGCAGCTCAGGAGGGATTGAAGCTTTCTTT.

The chain carries TRBV7-2 and TRBJ1-6, with 8 bases aligning to TRBD1. Per germline, CDR1 SGHTA and CDR2 FQGNSA. V was clipped by 5 bases and J by 13 bases; unmatched bases: 10. This CDR3 spans 14 amino acids. The CDR3 sequence: CASSPQGGASPLHF. CDR3 in DNA: TGTGCCAGCAGCCCACAGGGGGGCGCATCTCCCCTCCACTTT. The variable domain in full, with the rest retrieved from reference TRBV7-2 and TRBJ1-6, is GAGVSQSPSNKVTEKGKDVELRCDPISGHTALYWYRQSLGQGLEFLIYFQGNSAPDKSGLPSDRFSAERTGGSVSTLTIQRTQQEDSAVYLCASSPQGGASPLHFGNGTRLTVT.

The V gene is TRBV19, the J gene TRBJ1-1, with D possibly matching TRBD1 (6 bases). The germline gives CDR1 LNHDA, CDR2 SQIVND (reference sequence). This CDR3 is 13 amino acids long. V was shortened by 5 bases and J by 1 base, with 8 bases between the two germline ends. The CDR3 is CASSLDRNTEAFF. CDR3 coding DNA: TGTGCCAGTAGTCTGGACAGGAACACTGAAGCTTTCTTT.